Listed below are T cell receptor beta chains from one sample, sequenced in a study of T cell responses to AZD1222 COVID-19 vaccine. Assay: immunoSEQ multiplex PCR; the TCRdb copy retains only in-frame clones and omits some. Counted here are 140,000 or so clones, 85% to 90% occurring once; the ten biggest clones make up about 1.5%. This specimen consisted of peripheral blood, obtained on day 0 of AZD1222 vaccination. The receptors derive from an adult in good health. CDR3s include the opening cysteine and the closing phenylalanine or tryptophan. A D gene is named only where the DNA matches it firmly. Size values are once, few and many counts, or a class for expanded clones, and some rows have none.

clone_size,j_call,d_call,v_call,cdr3_nt,cdr3_aa
.,TRBJ1-5,TRBD1,TRBV15,TGTGCCACCAGCAGAGATGACAGGGGACAGGGCAATCAGCCCCAGCATTTT,CATSRDDRGQGNQPQHF
.,TRBJ1-1,.,TRBV30,TGTGCCTGGAGTCCTACCGGGCCAGCGGCTTTCTTT,CAWSPTGPAAFF
.,TRBJ1-3,.,TRBV4-2,TGTGCCAGCAGCCAAGGTGCCGGAAACACCATATATTTT,CASSQGAGNTIYF
.,TRBJ2-7,.,TRBV28,TGTGCCAGCAGTTTAACTACACCCTACGAGCAGTACTTC,CASSLTTPYEQYF
.,TRBJ1-6,.,TRBV7-9,TGTGCCAGCAGCCTAGTGTCGGGCCCTTCACCCCTCCACTTT,CASSLVSGPSPLHF
.,TRBJ1-4,TRBD1,TRBV4-2,TGTGCCAGCAGCCAAGAAGGGGGCTTTAATGAAAAACTGTTTTTT,CASSQEGGFNEKLFF
.,TRBJ2-1,TRBD2,TRBV7-8,TGTGCCAGCACCCTAAGACCCGGGACTAGCGGGGGAGGGGGTTACAATGAGCAGTTCTTC,CASTLRPGTSGGGGYNEQFF
.,TRBJ1-1,TRBD1,TRBV5-1,TGCGCCAGCAGCCCTCGACGAGGGACAGGGAAACCTGAAGCTTTCTTT,CASSPRRGTGKPEAFF
.,TRBJ2-1,.,TRBV28,TGTGCCAGCAGTTCAATAGGTGGGCCCTCCTACAATGAGCAGTTCTTC,CASSSIGGPSYNEQFF
.,TRBJ1-1,.,TRBV24-1,TGTGCCACCAGTGACCCCTGGGGGACTGAAGCTTTCTTT,CATSDPWGTEAFF
.,TRBJ1-1,.,TRBV14,TGTGCCAGCAGCCAAGTTCAAAGGGCTGGAGCTTTCTTT,CASSQVQRAGAFF
.,TRBJ1-6,.,TRBV6-5,TGTGCCAGCAGCGAGCGACAGACCAGCAATTCACCCCTCCACTTT,CASSERQTSNSPLHF
.,TRBJ2-3,TRBD2,TRBV11-2,TGTGCCAGCACCCAAACCGGGGGGTTGGATACGCAGTATTTT,CASTQTGGLDTQYF
.,TRBJ2-1,.,TRBV10-3,TGTGCCATCAGTGAGTCGGTCTTAGCGGACAATGAGCAGTTCTTC,CAISESVLADNEQFF
.,TRBJ2-1,TRBD2,TRBV9,TGTGCCAGCAGCGTAGTGTCGGGGGGTGGGCATGAGCAGTTCTTC,CASSVVSGGGHEQFF
once,TRBJ1-2,TRBD1,TRBV5-1,TGCGCCAGCAGGTTGACAGGGGAATGGGAAGGCTACACCTTC,CASRLTGEWEGYTF
.,TRBJ2-1,.,TRBV4-1,TGCGCCAGCAGCTCAGGGAATGAGCAGTTCTTC,CASSSGNEQFF
.,TRBJ1-2,TRBD1,TRBV4-1,TGCGCCAGCGATGTTCCGGGACAGGGAAACTATGGCTACACCTTC,CASDVPGQGNYGYTF
.,TRBJ1-2,.,TRBV7-9,TGTGCCAGCAGCTTAGTGGGGGGAGACTATGGCTACACCTTC,CASSLVGGDYGYTF
.,TRBJ1-2,.,TRBV6-1,TGTGCCAGCAGTGATGGGGGTTTCAGGGGCTACACCTTC,CASSDGGFRGYTF